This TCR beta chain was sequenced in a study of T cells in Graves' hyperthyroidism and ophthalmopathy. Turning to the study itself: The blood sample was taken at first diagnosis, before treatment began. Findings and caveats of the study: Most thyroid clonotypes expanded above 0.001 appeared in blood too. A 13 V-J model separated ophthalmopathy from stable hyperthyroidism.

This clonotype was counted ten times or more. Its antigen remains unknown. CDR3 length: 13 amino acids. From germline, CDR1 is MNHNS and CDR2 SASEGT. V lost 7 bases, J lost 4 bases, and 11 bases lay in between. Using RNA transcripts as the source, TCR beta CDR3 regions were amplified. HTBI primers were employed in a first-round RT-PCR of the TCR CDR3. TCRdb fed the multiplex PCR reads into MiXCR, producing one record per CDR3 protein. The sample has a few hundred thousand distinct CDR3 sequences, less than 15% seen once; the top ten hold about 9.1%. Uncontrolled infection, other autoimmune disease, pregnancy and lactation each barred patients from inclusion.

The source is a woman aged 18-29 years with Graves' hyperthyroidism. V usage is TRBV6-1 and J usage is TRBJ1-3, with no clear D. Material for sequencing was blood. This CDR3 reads CASTPGIGNTIYF. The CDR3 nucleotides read TGTGCCAGCACCCCAGGCATCGGAAACACCATATATTTT.